This is a list of T cell receptor beta chains from one sample in a study of T cells in Graves' hyperthyroidism and ophthalmopathy. TCRdb reprocessed the multiplex PCR reads with MiXCR, giving one entry per CDR3 protein. The table records almost 600,000 distinct CDR3 sequences, approximately 15% of them present only once. Sequencing used blood. These receptors were collected from a woman in her twenties or thirties with Graves' hyperthyroidism that later progressed to Graves' ophthalmopathy. The CDR3 runs from the conserved cysteine through the conserved F or W. D genes are given only for firm matches. Where a row states a size, it is once, few, many or the class of an expanded clone; other rows omit it.

D gene	J gene	V gene	clone size	CDR3 DNA	CDR3 protein
-	TRBJ2-2	TRBV2	-	TGTGCCAGCAGTGCGATGGGGGGCGCGAGGGAGCTGTTTTTT	CASSAMGGARELFF
TRBD2	TRBJ2-3	TRBV24-1	many	TGTGCCACCGCTAGCGGGAGTCTCACAGATACGCAGTATTTT	CATASGSLTDTQYF
-	TRBJ2-5	TRBV12-3/TRBV12-4	many	TGTGCCAGCAGTCCTGGACCCGGCCAAGAGACCCAGTACTTC	CASSPGPGQETQYF
TRBD2	TRBJ2-5	TRBV6-1	many	TGTGCCAGCAGTACCTCTAGCGGGAGCGGGGAGACCCAGTACTTC	CASSTSSGSGETQYF
TRBD2	TRBJ2-1	TRBV10-3	many	TGTGCCTACATGACGAGCCTAGCGGGAAGCAATGAGCAGTTCTTC	CAYMTSLAGSNEQFF
-	TRBJ2-6	TRBV3-1	many	TGTGCCAGCAGCCAAGTCACACGGGGCTCTGGGGCCAACGTCCTGACTTTC	CASSQVTRGSGANVLTF
TRBD1	TRBJ1-2	TRBV9	-	TGTGCCAGCAGCGCAACAGGGGACTATGGCTACACCTTC	CASSATGDYGYTF
-	TRBJ1-4	TRBV2	few	TGTGCCAACCAGGCCGAGGGTGAAAAACTGTTTTTT	CANQAEGEKLFF
-	TRBJ2-1	TRBV28	many	TGTGCCAGCAGTCCTGTAAGTCTCTACAATGAGCAGTTCTTC	CASSPVSLYNEQFF
-	TRBJ2-1	TRBV25-1	many	TGTGCCAGCAGTGGAACTGGTTACAATGAGCAGTTCTTC	CASSGTGYNEQFF
-	TRBJ1-1	TRBV11-2	many	TGTGCCAGCGGTCCGGGGGGGAGATTGAACACTGAAGCTTTCTTT	CASGPGGRLNTEAFF
TRBD2	TRBJ2-2	TRBV19	many	TGTGCCAGTACACTAGCGGGCGGCGGGGAGCTGTTTTTT	CASTLAGGGELFF
-	TRBJ1-1	TRBV2	many	TGTGCCAGCATTCTCTACAGAGACACTGAAGCTTTCTTT	CASILYRDTEAFF
-	TRBJ2-2	TRBV18	few	TGTGCCAGCTCACCACCAGGGAACACCGGGGAGCTGTTTTTT	CASSPPGNTGELFF
-	TRBJ1-2	TRBV5-6	-	TGTGCCAGCAGCTTCCGACAGGACCACCGATTATATGGCTACACCTTC	CASSFRQDHRLYGYTF
TRBD2	TRBJ2-7	TRBV19	many	TGTGCCAGTAGAAGGACTAGCGGGAGGATAGCATCCTACGAGCAGTACTTC	CASRRTSGRIASYEQYF
-	TRBJ2-1	TRBV18	few	TGTGCCAGCTCACCAAAGAGGGAGAGGAGCAATGAGCAGTTCTTC	CASSPKRERSNEQFF
-	TRBJ2-3	TRBV9	many	TGTGCCAGCAGCGTAGAGGCCCAAGGCGCGCAGTATTTT	CASSVEAQGAQYF
TRBD1	TRBJ2-7	TRBV29-1	few	TGCAGCGTTAGGCTCCTAGGACAGGGGGCTTCATACGAGCAGTACTTC	CSVRLLGQGASYEQYF
TRBD1	TRBJ2-2	TRBV6-1	many	TGTGCCAGCAGGAGGGACAGCGCGAACACCGGGGAGCTGTTTTTT	CASRRDSANTGELFF
-	TRBJ2-1	TRBV20-1	-	TGCAGCGCTGAGGAGGGAGTGGTGAATGAGCAGTTCTTC	CSAEEGVVNEQFF
TRBD1	TRBJ2-5	TRBV28	many	TGTGCCAGCTTCTCGGGACAGTCGGAGACCCAGTACTTC	CASFSGQSETQYF
TRBD1	TRBJ1-1	TRBV20-1	-	TGCAGTGCTTTAAAGGGACAGGGGAACACTGAAGCTTTCTTT	CSALKGQGNTEAFF